The 31 T cell receptor beta chains listed next were all sequenced from one sample in a study of CD8+ T cells in alopecia areata. Following RNA extraction, reverse transcription yielded cDNA that acted as the sequencing template. The data were produced by immunoSEQ multiplex PCR, yet TCRdb's version contains in-frame clones alone and is incomplete. The table shows some 130,000 clones, with roughly 58% occurring only once. The starting material was CD4+ T cells sorted from blood, obtained at week 0. The receptor source for this set is a human donor with alopecia areata.

This clone was seen only once. The genes are TRBV29-1 and TRBJ2-1, with 14 bases that match TRBD2. This CDR3 has 19 residues. Germline CDR1 SQVTM, CDR2 ANQGSEA. Germline trimming cut 7 bases from V and 0 bases from J; bases unmatched to any gene: 14. The CDR3 region has the DNA TGCAGCGCTATGAAGGGACTAGCGGGGGCTAAGAGCTCCTACAATGAGCAGTTCTTC. This codes for CSAMKGLAGAKSSYNEQFF.

This clone was seen only a few times. The chain couples TRBV5-1 to TRBJ2-5, with 10 positions matching TRBD1. The CDR3 is 14 amino acids. Germline V gene lookup returns CDR1 SGHRS and CDR2 YFSETQ. Losses at the gene ends were 3 bases for V and 4 bases for J; bases not matched to a gene: 3. CDR3 DNA: TGCGCCAGCAGCTCTGGGACAGGGGTAGAGACCCAGTACTTC. Translating it yields CASSSGTGVETQYF.

The chain is built from TRBV28 and TRBJ2-7; D is unresolved. V shed 7 bases and J shed 7 bases, with 14 bases lying between them. This CDR3 comprises 12 residues. Germline lookup yields CDR1 MDHEN and CDR2 SYDVKM. The CDR3 is CASTGTRWEQYF. CDR3 sequence (DNA): TGTGCCAGCACAGGAACTCGTTGGGAGCAGTACTTC.

This clone was recorded a few times. The V gene is TRBV5-4, the J gene TRBJ1-1; D unclear. CDR1 and CDR2 (germline): SGHNT, YYREEE (reference sequence). The CDR3 is 13 residues long. The V end was cut by 5 bases, the J end by 3 bases, with 11 bases between. The CDR3 is CASSITDDTEAFF. In nucleotides, the CDR3 is TGTGCCAGCAGTATAACAGACGACACTGAAGCTTTCTTT. The variable domain in full, completed from reference TRBV5-4 and TRBJ1-1, reads ETGVTQSPTHLIKTRGQQVTLRCSSQSGHNTVSWYQQALGQGPQFIFQYYREEENGRGNFPPRFSGLQFPNYSSELNVNALELDDSALYLCASSITDDTEAFFGQGTRLTVV.

The table lists this clone with a few counts. The V call is TRBV7-3, the J call TRBJ2-7; TRBD1 agrees at 7 bases. Losses at the gene ends were 5 bases for V and 6 bases for J; bases not matched to a gene: 4. The CDR3 sequence is 12 residues long. In germline, CDR1 is SGHTA, CDR2 FQGTGA. CDR3 nucleotide sequence: TGTGCCAGCAGCCCCCCAGGGGGCGAGCAGTACTTC. Its translation is CASSPPGGEQYF.

The CDR3 nucleotides read TGCGCCAGCAGCCAAACAGGGACAGGGGGTCGGGAAAAACTGTTTTTT. Its protein is CASSQTGTGGREKLFF. The V gene is TRBV4-3, the J gene TRBJ1-4; TRBD1 aligns across 11 bases. Per the germline V gene, CDR1 is LGHNA and CDR2 is YSLEER. This CDR3 comprises 16 residues. V shed 2 bases and J 8 bases; nucleotides not matched to a gene: 7.

Here the CDR3 DNA reads TGTGCCAGCAGTGATCGGGTGGCCCCCCAGCATTTT. This codes for CASSDRVAPQHF. The chain links TRBV2 to TRBJ1-5; D is ambiguous. The CDR3 runs 12 residues. In germline, CDR1 is SNHLY, CDR2 FYNNEI. The V end was cut by 3 bases, the J end by 10 bases, with 10 bases between.

The rearrangement uses TRBV30 and TRBJ1-1; TRBD1 might be the D (5 bases). CDR3 size: 15 residues. Trimming pared 0 bases from V and 0 bases from J, leaving 11 bases between. Germline CDR1 is GTSNPN and CDR2 is SVGIG (reference sequence). CDR3 region: CAWSVVGLMNTEAFF. CDR3 sequence (DNA): TGTGCCTGGAGTGTTGTGGGGCTCATGAACACTGAAGCTTTCTTT.

This clone appeared a few times. The chain uses TRBV5-1 and TRBJ1-2; D is perhaps TRBD1 (5 bases). This CDR3 is 15 amino acids long. Trimming shortened V by 3 bases and J by 1 base, and 13 bases separated the two germline ends. The germline V gene encodes CDR1 SGHRS and CDR2 YFSETQ. CDR3 coding DNA: TGCGCCAGCAGCTCCACAGGAACCTTTAACTATGGCTACACCTTC. Translating it yields CASSSTGTFNYGYTF. Looking up the rest from reference TRBV5-1 and TRBJ1-2 gives the full variable domain: KAGVTQTPRYLIKTRGQQVTLSCSPISGHRSVSWYQQTPGQGLQFLFEYFSETQRNKGNFPGRFSGRQFSNSRSEMNVSTLELGDSALYLCASSSTGTFNYGYTFGSGTRLTVV.

The genes are TRBV4-2 and TRBJ1-2, with a tentative D call TRBD1 (5 bases). The V end lost 0 bases, the J end lost 8 bases, and 10 bases lay between the germline ends. In germline, CDR1 is LGHNA, CDR2 YNFKEQ. The CDR3 sequence is 13 residues long. CDR3 sequence reads: CASSQDQEGGYTF. DNA of the CDR3: TGTGCCAGCAGCCAAGATCAAGAGGGGGGCTACACCTTC.

This clone appeared a few times. The rearrangement joins TRBV9 to TRBJ2-1, with D tentatively TRBD1 or TRBD2 (5 bases each). Trimming shortened V by 2 bases and J by 6 bases, and 15 bases separated the two germline ends. The CDR3 covers 15 residues. Germline-derived CDR1 and CDR2 are SGDLS and YYNGEE. CDR3 coding DNA: TGTGCCAGCAGCGTCACAGGAGGATTCGGCAATGAGCAGTTCTTC. Amino acids: CASSVTGGFGNEQFF. The full variable domain, in which reference TRBV9 and TRBJ2-1 provide the parts outside the CDR3, is DSGVTQTPKHLITATGQRVTLRCSPRSGDLSVYWYQQSLDQGLQFLIQYYNGEERAKGNILERFSAQQFPDLHSELNLSSLELGDSALYFCASSVTGGFGNEQFFGPGTRLTVL.

This clone has only a few counts. The chain employs TRBV29-1 and TRBJ1-2; 7 nucleotides align to TRBD1. The CDR3 runs 13 residues. CDR1 SQVTM and CDR2 ANQGSEA come from the germline V gene. Germline trimming cut 4 bases from V and 2 bases from J; bases unmatched to any gene: 4. The CDR3 DNA sequence: TGCAGCGTTGCTGGACAGGCAAACTATGGCTACACCTTC. Its translation: CSVAGQANYGYTF.

The rearrangement uses TRBV2 and TRBJ2-7; TRBD1 agrees at 7 bases. This CDR3 comprises 12 residues. The V segment lost 11 bases and the J segment 3 bases; nucleotides outside the gene matches: 7. Germline V gene sequence: CDR1 SNHLY, CDR2 FYNNEI. CDR3 protein: CAGTGTDYEQYF. The DNA of the CDR3 is TGTGCCGGCACCGGGACAGACTACGAGCAGTACTTC. Full variable domain (remainder filled in from reference TRBV2 and TRBJ2-7): EPEVTQTPSHQVTQMGQEVILRCVPISNHLYFYWYRQILGQKVEFLVSFYNNEISEKSEIFDDQFSVERPDGSNFTLKIRSTKLEDSAMYFCAGTGTDYEQYFGPGTRLTVT.

This clone appeared a single time. This chain links TRBV6-8 with TRBJ1-5; unclear D gene. Trimming left V 7 bases short and J 1 base short, with 17 bases between. Germline assignment: CDR1 MNHGY and CDR2 SAAAGT. The CDR3 totals 16 residues. Here the CDR3 DNA reads TGTGCCAGCACCAACGGAGAAACTTCGAGCAATCAGCCCCAGCATTTT. It encodes CASTNGETSSNQPQHF.

This clone has at least ten counts. V usage is TRBV5-4 and J usage is TRBJ1-2; 11 nucleotides line up with TRBD1. CDR3 length: 13 amino acids. Germline lookup yields CDR1 SGHNT and CDR2 YYREEE (reference sequence). V was clipped by 2 bases and J by 9 bases; unmatched bases: 3. In DNA form, the CDR3 reads TGTGCCAGCAGCTTAGGGACAGGGGGAAGCTACACCTTC. Amino acids: CASSLGTGGSYTF.

The V gene is TRBV6-5, the J gene TRBJ2-5; D is ambiguous. The CDR3 is made up of 13 amino acids. Germline CDR1 MNHEY, CDR2 SVGAGI. V was cut by 0 bases and J by 5 bases, with 7 bases left in between. The CDR3 is CASSYSLGETQYF. CDR3 sequence (DNA): TGTGCCAGCAGTTACTCGTTGGGGGAGACCCAGTACTTC.

This clone has more than one count but fewer than ten. V gene TRBV29-1 combines with J gene TRBJ1-2, with D hard to call. The CDR3 runs 11 residues. Germline loops: CDR1 SQVTM, CDR2 ANQGSEA. V was clipped by 4 bases and J by 8 bases, with 11 bases between them. The CDR3, as DNA: TGCAGCGTTGCTGAGACTGGGGGCTACACCTTC. It is translated as CSVAETGGYTF.

The chain has TRBV7-8 and TRBJ2-7; 11 bases are a match to TRBD2. With V trimmed by 4 bases and J by 2 bases, 7 bases remained unmatched. This CDR3 comprises 16 residues. CDR1 SGHVS and CDR2 FQNEAQ come from the germline V gene. CDR3 region: CASSSPLAGGPYEQYF. The CDR3 coding sequence is TGTGCCAGCAGCTCCCCCCTAGCGGGAGGCCCCTACGAGCAGTACTTC.

This sequence joins TRBV7-8 and TRBJ1-2; D gene unclear. V lost 3 bases, J lost 4 bases, and 9 bases lay in between. CDR3 length equals 13 residues. The germline CDR1 and CDR2 sequences are SGHVS and FQNEAQ. The CDR3 loop is CASSLATAYGYTF. CDR3 nucleotide sequence: TGTGCCAGCAGCTTGGCAACAGCCTATGGCTACACCTTC.

This chain links TRBV25-1 with TRBJ2-1; the match to TRBD2 covers 9 bases. The CDR3 is 13 residues long. V lost 4 bases, J lost 5 bases, and 0 bases stayed unmatched. Germline lookup yields CDR1 MGHDK and CDR2 SYGVNS. In DNA, the CDR3 is TGTGCCAGCAGTGGACTAGCGGACAATGAGCAGTTCTTC. It encodes CASSGLADNEQFF.

The CDR3 is CASSPFNTEAFF. The DNA of the CDR3 is TGTGCCAGCAGCCCCTTTAACACTGAAGCTTTCTTT. V is TRBV7-2 and J is TRBJ1-1; D gene unclear. Germline CDR1 reads SGHTA; CDR2 reads FQGNSA. The ends were cut back, 5 bases at V and 2 bases at J, with 6 bases in the middle. This CDR3 spans 12 amino acids.

The chain couples TRBV5-1 to TRBJ2-1; possibly TRBD2 for D (6 bases). From germline, CDR1 is SGHRS and CDR2 YFSETQ. Trimming cost V 1 base and J 9 bases, with 11 bases left between them. The CDR3 totals 13 residues. The CDR3 protein is CASSLFAGFEQFF. CDR3 coding DNA: TGCGCCAGCAGCTTGTTTGCGGGGTTTGAGCAGTTCTTC.

The V call is TRBV5-1, the J call TRBJ2-5, with 8 positions matching TRBD2. The CDR3 is 17 amino acids. V lost 4 bases, J lost 0 bases, and 11 bases stayed unmatched. Germline CDR1 reads SGHRS; CDR2 reads YFSETQ. CDR3 amino acids: CASSRKIAGTYQETQYF. The CDR3 DNA reads as TGCGCCAGCAGCAGAAAAATAGCGGGAACGTACCAAGAGACCCAGTACTTC.

The CDR3 reads CASSRGTGGTDTQYF. The CDR3 nucleotides read TGTGCCAGCAGCCGAGGGACAGGGGGTACAGATACGCAGTATTTT. The genes are TRBV7-9 and TRBJ2-3; 11 nucleotides match TRBD1. Per the germline V gene, CDR1 is SEHNR and CDR2 is FQNEAQ (reference sequence). The CDR3 has 15 amino acids. Germline trimming cut 5 bases from V and 3 bases from J; bases unmatched to any gene: 4.

The V and J genes are TRBV7-9 and TRBJ1-1, with 7 positions matching TRBD1. Germline V gene sequence: CDR1 SEHNR, CDR2 FQNEAQ (reference sequence). The CDR3 has 14 amino acids. J lost 6 bases, V lost 1 base, and 5 bases had no gene match. CDR3 amino acids: CASSLGQGGAEAFF. CDR3 nucleotides: TGTGCCAGCAGCTTAGGACAGGGAGGCGCTGAAGCTTTCTTT.

The chain couples TRBV11-2 to TRBJ2-3; D not resolved. The V and J ends lost 4 bases and 6 bases respectively, with 14 bases between them. The germline CDR1 and CDR2 sequences are SGHAT and FQNNGV. The CDR3 has 14 residues. The CDR3, as DNA: TGTGCCAGCAGCTCCTCGCCTACCACGGATACGCAGTATTTT. Its translation is CASSSSPTTDTQYF.

J is TRBJ2-7 and V is TRBV4-3, with TRBD2 matching over 11 bases. CDR3 size: 15 residues. From germline, CDR1 is LGHNA and CDR2 YSLEER. V gave up 0 bases and J gave up 4 bases; unmatched junction bases: 2. The CDR3 reads CASSQDTSGSYEQYF. CDR3 DNA sequence: TGCGCCAGCAGCCAAGACACTAGCGGGAGTTACGAGCAGTACTTC.

The CDR3 DNA reads TGTGCCAGCAGCCGAATGCCACCTTTGAACACTGAAGCTTTCTTT. This gives the protein CASSRMPPLNTEAFF. The chain is built from TRBV28 and TRBJ1-1; no clear D. This CDR3 has 15 amino acids. The V end lost 6 bases, the J end lost 0 bases, and 14 bases lay between the germline ends. Germline V CDR1 and CDR2: MDHEN, SYDVKM.

This sequence joins TRBV5-1 and TRBJ2-6; D not certain. This CDR3 has 17 residues. Trimming stripped 0 bases from V and 0 bases from J, with 10 bases between. Per germline, CDR1 SGHRS and CDR2 YFSETQ. This CDR3 reads CASSLGVSVSGANVLTF. CDR3 nucleotide sequence: TGCGCCAGCAGCTTGGGTGTGTCGGTCTCTGGGGCCAACGTCCTGACTTTC. The entire variable domain, with the rest obtained from reference TRBV5-1 and TRBJ2-6, is as follows: KAGVTQTPRYLIKTRGQQVTLSCSPISGHRSVSWYQQTPGQGLQFLFEYFSETQRNKGNFPGRFSGRQFSNSRSEMNVSTLELGDSALYLCASSLGVSVSGANVLTFGAGSRLTVL.

The chain employs TRBV5-1 and TRBJ2-7; D uncertain. CDR3 length: 13 residues. The V gene lost 0 bases and the J gene lost 0 bases, with 4 bases spanning the gap. From germline, CDR1 is SGHRS and CDR2 YFSETQ. The CDR3 region is CASSLDNSYEQYF. The DNA for the CDR3 is TGCGCCAGCAGCTTGGACAACTCCTACGAGCAGTACTTC.

The CDR3 loop reads CATQREGSGNTIYF. The CDR3 DNA follows: TGTGCCACACAGAGAGAAGGCTCTGGAAACACCATATATTTT. V and J are TRBV25-1 and TRBJ1-3, with D unclear. The V end was cut by 10 bases, the J end by 0 bases, with 13 bases between. The CDR3 spans 14 residues. Germline V CDR1 and CDR2: MGHDK, SYGVNS.